This TCR beta chain was captured in a study of blood T cell repertoires in COVID-19. Study as a whole: From T cells, B-cell-depleted T cells, or PBMCs came the material, which was cDNA or gDNA.

V shed 4 bases and J shed 7 bases, with 14 bases lying between them. The CDR3 is made up of 13 amino acids. The germline V gene encodes CDR1 SGHRS and CDR2 YFSETQ. Clones were sequenced by immunoSEQ multiplex PCR, and TCRdb holds only the in-frame ones, with some missing. The sample includes 200,000 or so clones, nearly 90% of them seen just once. The source is a man aged 25 to 40 who had recovered from COVID-19. The sample taken for sequencing was PBMCs or T cells enriched from blood (not recorded which). The chain links TRBV5-1 to TRBJ1-2; D perhaps matches TRBD1 (5 bases). CDR3 sequence: CASSLSGGRGYTF. The CDR3 DNA reads TGCGCCAGCAGCCTATCCGGGGGTCGTGGCTACACCTTC.